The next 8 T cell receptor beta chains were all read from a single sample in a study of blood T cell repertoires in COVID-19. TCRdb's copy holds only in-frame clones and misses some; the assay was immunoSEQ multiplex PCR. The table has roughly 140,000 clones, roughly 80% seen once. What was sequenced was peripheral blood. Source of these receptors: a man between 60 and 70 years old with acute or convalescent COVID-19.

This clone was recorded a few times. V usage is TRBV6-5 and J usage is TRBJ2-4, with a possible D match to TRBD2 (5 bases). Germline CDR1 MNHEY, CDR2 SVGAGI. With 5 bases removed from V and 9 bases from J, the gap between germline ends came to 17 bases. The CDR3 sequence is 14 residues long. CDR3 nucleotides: TGTGCCAGCAGTCACCGGGATCAAACCCCCATTCAGTACTTC. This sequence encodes CASSHRDQTPIQYF.

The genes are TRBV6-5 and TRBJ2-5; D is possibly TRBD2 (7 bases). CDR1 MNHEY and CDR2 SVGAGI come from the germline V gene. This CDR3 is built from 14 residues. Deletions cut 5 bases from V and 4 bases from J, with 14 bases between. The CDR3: CASSPRGGRETQYF. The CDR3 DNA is TGTGCCAGCAGTCCAAGGGGGGGCCGAGAGACCCAGTACTTC.

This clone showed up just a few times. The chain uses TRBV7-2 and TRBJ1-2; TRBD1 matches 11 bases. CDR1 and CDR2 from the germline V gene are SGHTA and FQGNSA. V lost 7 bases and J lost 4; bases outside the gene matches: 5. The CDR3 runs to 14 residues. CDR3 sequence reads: CASTSDRGPYGYTF. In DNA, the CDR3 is TGTGCCAGCACCTCGGACAGGGGGCCCTATGGCTACACCTTC.

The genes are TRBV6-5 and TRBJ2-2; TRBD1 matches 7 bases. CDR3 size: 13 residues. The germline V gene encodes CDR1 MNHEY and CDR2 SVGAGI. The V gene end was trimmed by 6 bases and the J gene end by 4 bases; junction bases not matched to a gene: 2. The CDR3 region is CASRTGSTGELFF. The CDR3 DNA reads TGTGCCAGCAGGACAGGGTCCACCGGGGAGCTGTTTTTT.

The CDR3 nucleotides read TGTGCCAGCAGTTTATTGGGAGGCACTGAAGCTTTCTTT. The encoded protein is CASSLLGGTEAFF. The chain recombines TRBV28 with TRBJ1-1, with D uncertain. CDR3 length: 13 residues. The ends were cut back, 1 base at V and 4 bases at J, with 7 bases in the middle. Germline V gives CDR1 MDHEN, CDR2 SYDVKM.

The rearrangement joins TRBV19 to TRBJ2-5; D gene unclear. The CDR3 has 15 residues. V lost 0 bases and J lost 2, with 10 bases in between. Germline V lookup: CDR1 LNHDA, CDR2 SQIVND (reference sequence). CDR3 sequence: CASSIEYEPQETQYF. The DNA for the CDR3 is TGTGCCAGTAGTATAGAATACGAGCCGCAAGAGACCCAGTACTTC.

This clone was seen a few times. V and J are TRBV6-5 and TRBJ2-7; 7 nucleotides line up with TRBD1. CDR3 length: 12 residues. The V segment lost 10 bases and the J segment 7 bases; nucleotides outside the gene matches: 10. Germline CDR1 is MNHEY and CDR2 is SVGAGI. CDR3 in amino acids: CATSGQEREQYF. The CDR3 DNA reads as TGTGCCACCTCCGGACAGGAGCGGGAGCAGTACTTC.

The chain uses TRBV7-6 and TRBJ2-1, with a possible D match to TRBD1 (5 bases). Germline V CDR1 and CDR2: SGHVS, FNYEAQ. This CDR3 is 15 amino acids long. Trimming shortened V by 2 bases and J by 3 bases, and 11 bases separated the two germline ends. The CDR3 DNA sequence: TGTGCCAGCAGCTTACGACAGCAAAGCTACAATGAGCAGTTCTTC. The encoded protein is CASSLRQQSYNEQFF.